A selection of T cell receptor beta chains follows, all from one sample in a study of CD8 T cells in ankylosing spondylitis. TCRdb recomputed calls from the 5' RACE reads with MiXCR, one row per CDR3 protein. In the table there are 40,000 or so distinct CDR3 sequences, around 2.9% of which are singletons. Source material: blood, either unsorted or a sorted T cell fraction (not recorded which). Receptor source: a male donor with ankylosing spondylitis or in good health (not recorded which). CDR3s include the opening cysteine and the closing phenylalanine or tryptophan.

j_call v_call cdr3_aa
TRBJ2-6 TRBV9 CASSPQGFGANVLTF
TRBJ2-7 TRBV9 CASSVATRGEQYF
TRBJ2-2 TRBV9 CASSVGITWNTGELFF
TRBJ2-1 TRBV9 CASSVRDRYNEQFF
TRBJ2-3 TRBV9 CASSVTGRGPDTQYF
TRBJ1-1 TRBV9 CASSRRAFPEAFF
TRBJ2-1 TRBV9 CASSPDASGYNEQFF
TRBJ1-2 TRBV9 CASSVDSLSVYGYTF
TRBJ2-3 TRBV9 CASSPDRAHTQYF
TRBJ2-5 TRBV9 CASSEYQETQYF
TRBJ2-2 TRBV9 CASSPYGLDTGELFF
TRBJ2-3 TRBV9 CASTQGWTGFTDTQYF
TRBJ2-1 TRBV9 CASSPATAVQFF
TRBJ2-5 TRBV9 CASSVQGWGETQYF
TRBJ2-7 TRBV9 CASSVGQGIYEQYF
TRBJ2-5 TRBV30 CAWSVQPHQETQYF
TRBJ2-3 TRBV9 CASSAVLGGGTDTQYF
TRBJ2-3 TRBV9 CASSVAGQSSTDTQYF